Presented here are 10 T cell receptor beta chains from one specimen sequenced in a study of shared clonotypes between healthy human individuals. Sequencing used immunoSEQ multiplex PCR; TCRdb keeps in-frame clones, though not all of them. The sample shows about 2.2 million clones, 85% to 95% of them seen only once. It was CD45RO-negative cells, positively selected for CCR7, that made up naive CD8 cells, with terminally differentiated effector memory CD45RA+ cells excluded. The sample consisted of naive CD8+ T cells from PBMCs. All receptors derive from a man between 18 and 35 years old in good health. Some clones in this sample may be carry-over from other donors' samples.

This chain joins TRBV10-3 and TRBJ2-7; the D gene is possibly TRBD2 (5 bases). The V end was cut by 10 bases, the J end by 0 bases, with 16 bases between. There are 14 residues in the CDR3. Germline CDR1 and CDR2: ENHRY and SYGVKD. This CDR3 reads CATSSGGYSYEQYF. The DNA for the CDR3 is TGTGCCACCTCCTCGGGCGGGTACTCCTACGAGCAGTACTTC.

The chain couples TRBV29-1 to TRBJ2-7; 7 nucleotides align to TRBD2. Trimming cost V 4 bases and J 3 bases; bases outside gene matches: 3. The germline V gene has CDR1 SQVTM and CDR2 ANQGSEA. The CDR3 has 12 amino acids. The CDR3 DNA reads TGCAGCGTTGCCGGGACTATCTACGAGCAGTACTTC. Translating it yields CSVAGTIYEQYF.

The chain couples TRBV7-9 to TRBJ1-1, with no clear D. Trimming took 1 base from V and 11 from J, leaving 11 bases between them. Germline loops: CDR1 SEHNR, CDR2 FQNEAQ (reference sequence). The CDR3 extends over 12 amino acids. The chain's CDR3 is CASSLVVQEAFF. The CDR3 nucleotides read TGTGCCAGCAGCTTAGTAGTACAAGAGGCTTTCTTT.

The chain is built from TRBV7-2 and TRBJ2-7; D gene ambiguous. Germline V CDR1 and CDR2: SGHTA, FQGNSA. The length of the CDR3 is 14 residues. Trimming left V 2 bases short and J 2 bases short, with 10 bases between. In nucleotides, the CDR3 is TGTGCCAGCAGCTTACGGTCAGCACCCTACGAGCAGTACTTC. This encodes CASSLRSAPYEQYF. The full variable domain, completed using reference TRBV7-2 and TRBJ2-7, is GAGVSQSPSNKVTEKGKDVELRCDPISGHTALYWYRQSLGQGLEFLIYFQGNSAPDKSGLPSDRFSAERTGGSVSTLTIQRTQQEDSAVYLCASSLRSAPYEQYFGPGTRLTVT.

The chain employs TRBV27 and TRBJ2-1, with 8 bases lining up with TRBD2. Germline V gene data show CDR1 as MNHEY and CDR2 as SMNVEV (reference sequence). V dropped 6 bases and J dropped 5; count of bases not matched to a gene: 9. CDR3 length: 15 residues. The CDR3 region has the DNA TGTGCCAGCAGCTGGACTAGCTGGAGCCACAATGAGCAGTTCTTC. Translation gives CASSWTSWSHNEQFF.

The V gene is TRBV19, the J gene TRBJ2-5, with 14 bases matching TRBD2. This CDR3 is built from 15 residues. In germline, CDR1 is LNHDA, CDR2 SQIVND (reference sequence). After removal of 5 bases from V and 5 bases from J, the junction contained 4 bases not matched to a gene. CDR3 sequence: CASSPRTSGRETQYF. CDR3 nucleotides: TGTGCCAGTAGTCCCCGGACTAGCGGGAGGGAGACCCAGTACTTC.

The chain carries TRBV27 and TRBJ1-1, with 7 bases matching TRBD1. Germline V lookup: CDR1 MNHEY, CDR2 SMNVEV (reference sequence). CDR3 length equals 15 residues. V was clipped by 4 bases and J by 4 bases; unmatched bases: 9. CDR3 coding DNA: TGTGCCAGCAGTTCCCGACAGGGTAGGAGCACTGAAGCTTTCTTT. Encoded protein: CASSSRQGRSTEAFF.

This chain uses TRBV27 with TRBJ1-1; 9 bases are shared with TRBD1. V lost 5 bases to trimming and J lost 1 base; unmatched junction nucleotides: 8. CDR1 and CDR2 (germline): MNHEY, SMNVEV (reference sequence). There are 16 residues in the CDR3. The CDR3 loop reads CASSPTGGIGNTEAFF. The CDR3 DNA reads as TGTGCCAGCAGTCCTACAGGGGGCATAGGGAACACTGAAGCTTTCTTT.

Comments on this clone: At one of its ends the junction is not consistent with the germline gene, which may arise from a read error. The chain is built from TRBV5-4 and TRBJ1-1; the D is unclear. The CDR3 consists of 13 residues. CDR1 and CDR2 (germline): SGHNT, YYREEE (reference sequence). CDR3 sequence reads: CRSYELRNTEAFF. DNA for the CDR3: TGCCGTTCTTATGAGTTAAGGAACACTGAAGCTTTCTTT.

This sequence joins TRBV7-8 and TRBJ2-7, with TRBD2 as a possible D gene (5 bases). The CDR3 covers 14 residues. With 5 bases removed from V and 2 bases from J, the gap between germline ends came to 13 bases. Germline-derived CDR1 and CDR2 are SGHVS and FQNEAQ. CDR3 loop: CASSQIDGTYEQYF. The CDR3 nucleotides are TGTGCCAGCAGCCAAATCGACGGGACCTACGAGCAGTACTTC.